Listed below are T cell receptor beta chains from one sample, sequenced in a study of T-cell memory formation after mild COVID-19. TCRdb reprocessed the 5' RACE reads via MiXCR and lists one record per CDR3 protein. This table has a few hundred thousand distinct CDR3 sequences, approximately 15% appearing once. The sample consisted of PBMCs or a T cell subset sorted from them (not recorded which). These receptors all come from a man aged 18 to 29 who had mild COVID-19 (a few samples of this study predate the infection). Cell type and time point are not known. Both conserved end residues are part of each CDR3. The D gene is left open where the match is weak. Size is stated for part of the rows, as once, few or many counts, or as a class when the clone is expanded.

V gene	J gene	clone size	D gene	CDR3 DNA	CDR3 protein
TRBV28	TRBJ2-1	-	-	TGTGCCAGCAGAAAAGATTCGAGCTCCTACAATGAGCAGTTCTTC	CASRKDSSSYNEQFF
TRBV6-5	TRBJ2-5	-	-	TGTGCCAGCAGTGAAAGCATGGTAGGCGAGACCCAGTACTTC	CASSESMVGETQYF
TRBV9	TRBJ2-3	few	-	TGTGCCAGCAGCGATGTTGTTAGGGCCGATACGCAGTATTTT	CASSDVVRADTQYF
TRBV7-9	TRBJ1-2	few	-	TGTGCCAGCAGCTTCCCCGCCGCTAATGGCTACACCTTC	CASSFPAANGYTF
TRBV4-3	TRBJ2-3	few	-	TGCGCCAGCAGCCAAGAATGGGGGGTAGGAACAGATACGCAGTATTTT	CASSQEWGVGTDTQYF
TRBV4-3	TRBJ2-5	few	TRBD1	TGCGCCAGCAGCCAAGATCTTCAGGGGGCGAAGGAGACCCAGTACTTC	CASSQDLQGAKETQYF
TRBV18	TRBJ2-3	many	-	TGTGCCAGCTCACCCAAAGCTCCGGATACGCAGTATTTT	CASSPKAPDTQYF
TRBV12-3/TRBV12-4	TRBJ2-5	many	TRBD2	TGTGCCAGCGGGCGGCTAGCGGGGGCCCAAGAGACCCAGTACTTC	CASGRLAGAQETQYF
TRBV19	TRBJ1-1	few	-	TGTGCCAGTAGTATAATCGGGGGACTATACACTGAAGCTTTCTTT	CASSIIGGLYTEAFF
TRBV7-3	TRBJ2-3	many	TRBD2	TGTGCCAGCAGCCCGAGACTAGCGGGGGCAGATACGCAGTATTTT	CASSPRLAGADTQYF
TRBV9	TRBJ1-2	-	-	TGTGCCAGCAGCGAGGGCAGGTCCTATGGCTACACCTTC	CASSEGRSYGYTF
TRBV5-1	TRBJ1-5	-	-	TGCGCCAGCAGCTTGGCCCAGGGACTAGGGCCCCAGCATTTT	CASSLAQGLGPQHF
TRBV9	TRBJ1-2	-	-	TGTGCCAGCAGCGTAGACCTTTCGGGGCGTCGGAGTGGCTACACCTTC	CASSVDLSGRRSGYTF
TRBV15	TRBJ2-2	-	-	TGTGCCACCAGCAGAGACCGAACGGGTCCCGGGGAGCTGTTTTTT	CATSRDRTGPGELFF
TRBV5-6	TRBJ2-2	few	-	TGTGCCAGCAGCGTATGGTCCGGGGAGCTGTTTTTT	CASSVWSGELFF
TRBV7-2	TRBJ2-5	many	TRBD2	TGTGCCAGCAGTTTCAGCGGGGGGCAAGAGACCCAGTACTTC	CASSFSGGQETQYF
TRBV6-2/TRBV6-3	TRBJ2-4	few	-	TGTGCCAGCAGTGGCAGGGGTACCATTCAGTACTTC	CASSGRGTIQYF
TRBV29-1	TRBJ2-6	-	TRBD2	TGCAGCGTTGTAGGCGGGGGGGTGACTGGGGCCAACGTCCTGACTTTC	CSVVGGGVTGANVLTF
TRBV7-9	TRBJ2-7	-	TRBD1	TGTGCCAGCAGCCCGGCACCGGGACAGGGGGTCTACGAGCAGTACTTC	CASSPAPGQGVYEQYF
TRBV7-9	TRBJ1-2	few	-	TGTGCCAGCAGCCGATCCGGGGGGGATGGCGCCACCTTC	CASSRSGGDGATF
TRBV4-2	TRBJ2-4	few	-	TGTGCCAGCAGCCAAGATTGGGCCAAAAACATTCAGTACTTC	CASSQDWAKNIQYF
TRBV4-1	TRBJ1-4	-	-	TGCGCCAGCAGCCAAGGACAAAATGAAAAACTGTTTTTT	CASSQGQNEKLFF
TRBV5-1	TRBJ2-5	few	-	TGCGCCAGCAGCGGGGGCGGGTACCAAGAGACCCAGTACTTC	CASSGGGYQETQYF
TRBV7-2	TRBJ2-7	-	-	TGTGCCAGCAGCCGTCTTGGGGGCTACGAGCAGTACTTC	CASSRLGGYEQYF
TRBV7-2	TRBJ2-2	-	-	TGTGCCAGCAGATACTCCGTGTCGGCGTCCGGGGAGCTGTTTTTT	CASRYSVSASGELFF
TRBV15	TRBJ1-6	-	TRBD1	TGTGCCACCAGCAGAGATCTCTCCCCGGGACAGAAAATGACTGATAATTCACCCCTCCACTTT	CATSRDLSPGQKMTDNSPLHF
TRBV7-9	TRBJ2-3	-	-	TGTGCCAGCAGCTTTCAGGGGGGAAGCACAGATACGCAGTATTTT	CASSFQGGSTDTQYF
TRBV20-1	TRBJ1-4	few	TRBD1	TGCAGTGCTAGACCGACAGGGCTCCGGGAAAAACTGTTTTTT	CSARPTGLREKLFF
TRBV12-5	TRBJ2-1	once	TRBD1	TGTGCTAGTGGTTTGGGGACAGGGGAAACAGATGAGCAGTTCTTC	CASGLGTGETDEQFF
TRBV29-1	TRBJ2-3	few	-	TGCAGCGTTGATACGATCGAGGGGGGCACAGATACGCAGTATTTT	CSVDTIEGGTDTQYF
TRBV5-1	TRBJ2-7	few	-	TGCGCCAGCAGCTTTGGGAGTTCGGGACCTCGCTCCTACGAGCAGTACTTC	CASSFGSSGPRSYEQYF
TRBV4-1	TRBJ2-1	few	-	TGCGCCAGCAGCCAAGTCCGGGGGGCTACCTACAATGAGCAGTTCTTC	CASSQVRGATYNEQFF
TRBV7-9	TRBJ2-3	-	-	TGTGCCAGCAGCTTAAGAGGGTCTGGGACAGATACGCAGTATTTT	CASSLRGSGTDTQYF
TRBV20-1	TRBJ2-6	-	TRBD2	TGCAGTGGGGCCGGCGGGGGCTCTGGGGCCAACGTCCTGACTTTC	CSGAGGGSGANVLTF
TRBV30	TRBJ2-6	many	-	TGTGCCTGCCAGAAAGACTCTGGGGCCAACGTCCTGACTTTC	CACQKDSGANVLTF
TRBV2	TRBJ1-2	-	-	TGTGCCAGCAGTTCTTACGGGACATATGGCTACACCTTC	CASSSYGTYGYTF
TRBV9	TRBJ1-3	few	-	TGTGCCAGCACACGGGACGCGCAATCTGGAAACACCATATATTTT	CASTRDAQSGNTIYF
TRBV4-2	TRBJ2-3	many	-	TGTGCCAGCAGCCCCCGGGACGGTTACACAGATACGCAGTATTTT	CASSPRDGYTDTQYF
TRBV3-1	TRBJ2-4	-	TRBD2	TGTGCCAGCAGCCCCGGGAGCGGGGATAGTGGGGACTTC	CASSPGSGDSGDF
TRBV18	TRBJ2-2	few	-	TGTGCCAGCTCACCACCGTATGGCCGTACCGGGGAGCTGTTTTTT	CASSPPYGRTGELFF
TRBV4-1	TRBJ1-4	few	TRBD1	TGCGCCAGCAGCCTCGTATCGGACAGGCAGGGTGAAAAACTGTTTTTT	CASSLVSDRQGEKLFF
TRBV5-6	TRBJ2-3	-	TRBD2	TGTGCCAGCAGCATTAGCGGGGGGGCCGCAGATACGCAGTATTTT	CASSISGGAADTQYF
TRBV20-1	TRBJ2-1	-	-	TGCAGTGCTAGAGTAGCAGGGAGCTCCTACAATGAGCAGTTCTTC	CSARVAGSSYNEQFF
TRBV18	TRBJ2-5	few	-	TGTGCCAGCTCACCGCAGTCTCAAGAGACCCAGTACTTC	CASSPQSQETQYF
TRBV6-2/TRBV6-3	TRBJ2-5	-	TRBD1	TGTGCCAGCAGTTACGTCCGGACAGGGGGATTCGAGACCCAGTACTTC	CASSYVRTGGFETQYF
TRBV7-2	TRBJ2-2	few	-	TGTGCCAGCAGCAAGACTAGGGACACCGGGGAGCTGTTTTTT	CASSKTRDTGELFF
TRBV19	TRBJ1-2	-	-	TGTGCCAGTAACCCTTCGGCAGGGGCAGGCTATGGCTACACCTTC	CASNPSAGAGYGYTF
TRBV27	TRBJ2-1	-	TRBD2	TGTGCCAGCAGTTTAAAAGGGAGCGGGGGGGCTTGGAATGAGCAGTTCTTC	CASSLKGSGGAWNEQFF
TRBV12-3/TRBV12-4	TRBJ1-2	few	TRBD1	TGTGCCAGCAGTGCGGGACAGGGGGAGGGTGGCTACACCTTC	CASSAGQGEGGYTF
TRBV6-2/TRBV6-3	TRBJ2-6	-	-	TGTGCCAGCAGTTCTACACCCGGGGGGGCCAACGTCCTGACTTTC	CASSSTPGGANVLTF
TRBV5-1	TRBJ2-1	few	-	TGCGCCAGCAGCTTGACAGCACCAGGGGAAGAGCAGTTCTTC	CASSLTAPGEEQFF
TRBV6-5	TRBJ2-1	few	-	TGTGCCAGCAGTTACTCGACAGGCGATTTCCATGAGCAGTTCTTC	CASSYSTGDFHEQFF
TRBV9	TRBJ2-7	-	-	TGTGCCAGCAGCGCCTCCGGGACTCCCCCCTACGAGCAGTACTTC	CASSASGTPPYEQYF
TRBV25-1	TRBJ1-2	few	-	TGTGCCAGCAGTGAAGTTAACTATGGCTACACCTTC	CASSEVNYGYTF
TRBV27	TRBJ1-5	-	-	TGTGCCAGCAGTTTAGTGGGGGCACGGCAGCCCCAGCATTTT	CASSLVGARQPQHF
TRBV28	TRBJ1-1	-	TRBD1	TGTGCCAGCAGAATAATCCTCGCAGGGGGGTTAACTGAAGCTTTCTTT	CASRIILAGGLTEAFF
TRBV15	TRBJ2-3	few	TRBD2	TGTGCCACCGGCGGGCTAGCGGGGGTCGGTACGCAGTATTTT	CATGGLAGVGTQYF
TRBV20-1	TRBJ1-1	-	-	TGCAGTGCCCTCCAGGAGAACACTGAAGCTTTCTTT	CSALQENTEAFF
TRBV7-2	TRBJ1-5	few	-	TGTGCCAGCAGTACGTTGAGTCAGCCCCAGCATTTT	CASSTLSQPQHF
TRBV20-1	TRBJ2-3	few	-	TGCAGTGCCTGGGGGGATACGCAGTATTTT	CSAWGDTQYF